The sample holds a few counts of the clone carrying this T cell receptor (beta chain). What it binds is unknown. Indicated time point: patch test 2, 6 weeks after DPC sensitization. Noted treatment: therapeutic diphenylcyclopropenone sensitization with weekly scalp DPC. During construction of the library, unique molecular identifiers were attached to individual cDNA molecules for quantitative, reproducible TCR counting. In TCRdb, the RACE reads were re-called with MiXCR into one record per CDR3 protein. The sample lists under 450,000 distinct CDR3 sequences, under 6.5% occurring once. The source of the sample is a study of human T cells and chemical hapten exposure. Whole-study context: All patients underwent weekly scalp dosing with diphenylcyclopropenone for the full approximately 25-week study.

Overall study results and limits: With DPC sensitization, TCRs exceeding 1 in 1000 frequency showed no change. Among expanded TCRs, significantly more large CDR3 similarity clusters formed than among controls.

The germline gives CDR1 KGHSH, CDR2 LQKENI. Trimming stripped 6 bases from V and 2 bases from J, with 16 bases between. The CDR3 runs to 15 residues. The TCR comes from a woman between 18 and 29 years old with alopecia areata. Some clones in this sample may be carry-over from other donors' samples. The J gene is TRBJ1-2, the V gene TRBV18; D gene unclear. The material sequenced was whole blood, taken in connection with sensitization to the hapten diphenylcyclopropenone (DPC). This CDR3 reads CASSGGNSENYGYTF. The CDR3 nucleotides are TGTGCCAGCTCGGGCGGTAATTCCGAGAACTATGGCTACACCTTC.